A single sample gave rise to the 11 T cell receptor beta chains below, sequenced in a study of T cells in lung cancer brain metastases. Clones were sequenced by immunoSEQ multiplex PCR, and TCRdb holds only the in-frame ones, with some missing. The sample lists some 1,400 clones, roughly nine tenths occurring once. The sequenced material came from tumor tissue from a brain metastasis. The receptors stem from a woman aged 45 to 65 with non-small cell lung cancer that had spread to the brain.

V and J are TRBV5-6 and TRBJ2-7; 7 positions agree with TRBD1. Germline V lookup: CDR1 SGHDT, CDR2 YYEEEE. The CDR3 is 15 residues long. With 1 base clipped from V and 3 bases from J, the junction kept 7 bases outside the gene matches. The CDR3 region has the DNA TGTGCCAGCAGCTTGTCCCCCGGGACAGTCTACGAGCAGTACTTC. It codes for CASSLSPGTVYEQYF.

V is TRBV27 and J is TRBJ2-2; 16 bases are a match to TRBD2. Germline values: CDR1 MNHEY, CDR2 SMNVEV (reference sequence). CDR3 length: 19 amino acids. The V segment lost 6 bases and the J segment 0 bases; nucleotides outside the gene matches: 7. The CDR3 DNA reads TGTGCCAGCAGCTTGGGACTAGCGGGAGGGTGGACGAACACCGGGGAGCTGTTTTTT. Its translation is CASSLGLAGGWTNTGELFF.

The V gene is TRBV7-6, the J gene TRBJ2-3, with unresolved D. Trimming shortened V by 0 bases and J by 2 bases, and 9 bases separated the two germline ends. Germline loops: CDR1 SGHVS, CDR2 FNYEAQ. CDR3 length equals 15 residues. The CDR3 loop reads CASSLARILTDTQYF. The DNA of the CDR3 is TGTGCCAGCAGCTTAGCCAGGATCCTCACAGATACGCAGTATTTT.

The sample holds one count of this clone. The chain joins TRBV29-1 to TRBJ2-5; perhaps TRBD2 as D (5 bases). This CDR3 is 12 amino acids long. V gave up 7 bases and J gave up 5 bases, with 14 bases separating them. Per germline, CDR1 SQVTM and CDR2 ANQGSEA. As DNA, the CDR3 is TGCAGCGCCCGGACTGACTTGGAGACCCAGTACTTC. Its protein product is CSARTDLETQYF.

V and J are TRBV18 and TRBJ2-7, with D maybe TRBD1 (6 bases). The V gene lost 3 bases and the J gene lost 0 bases, with 12 bases spanning the gap. The germline CDR1 and CDR2 sequences are KGHSH and LQKENI. The CDR3 sequence is 15 residues long. CDR3 region: CASSPGATSSYEQYF. Here the CDR3 DNA reads TGTGCCAGCTCACCGGGGGCCACATCCTCCTACGAGCAGTACTTC.

V gene TRBV19 combines with J gene TRBJ1-5; D is undetermined. This CDR3 has 13 residues. Germline V gene data show CDR1 as LNHDA and CDR2 as SQIVND (reference sequence). The ends were cut back, 3 bases at V and 7 bases at J, with 10 bases in the middle. CDR3 coding DNA: TGTGCCAGTAGTATCGGGTATAGACAGCCCCAGCATTTT. Translated, it gives CASSIGYRQPQHF.

The chain links TRBV4-3 to TRBJ1-3; D is unclear. This CDR3 contains 16 residues. V lost 0 bases and J 0 bases, leaving 9 bases between the germline ends. The germline V gene encodes CDR1 LGHNA and CDR2 YSLEER. As DNA, the CDR3 is TGCGCCAGCAGCCAAGATTGGCAGAACTCTGGAAACACCATATATTTT. Its protein product is CASSQDWQNSGNTIYF.

The J gene is TRBJ2-6, the V gene TRBV7-6; a weak D match, TRBD1 (6 bases). This CDR3 comprises 16 residues. Trimming left V 1 base short and J 3 bases short, with 10 bases between. Germline CDR1 is SGHVS and CDR2 is FNYEAQ. CDR3 coding DNA: TGTGCCAGCAGCTTAGTCAGGGGAAGTGGGGCCAACGTCCTGACTTTC. Translated: CASSLVRGSGANVLTF.

This chain connects TRBV5-6 to TRBJ2-3; unclear D gene. This CDR3 region has 16 residues. Trimming removed 6 bases from V and 2 bases from J, with 19 bases in between. Germline CDR1 reads SGHDT; CDR2 reads YYEEEE. The CDR3 coding sequence is TGTGCCAGCAAGGATCACGGCCGAGGCTACACAGATACGCAGTATTTT. Its protein product is CASKDHGRGYTDTQYF.

The V call is TRBV5-1, the J call TRBJ2-1; unclear D gene. Germline V gene data show CDR1 as SGHRS and CDR2 as YFSETQ. Trimming left V 5 bases short and J 6 bases short, with 9 bases between. This CDR3 comprises 12 residues. DNA for the CDR3: TGCGCCAGCAGGATAGGGTTCAATGAGCAGTTCTTC. Its translation is CASRIGFNEQFF.

This CDR3 is CSVGRGTGELFF. In DNA, the CDR3 is TGCAGCGTCGGCAGGGGCACCGGGGAGCTGTTTTTT. The chain uses TRBV29-1 and TRBJ2-2; D might be TRBD1 (6 bases). V gave up 6 bases and J gave up 4 bases, with 9 bases separating them. Germline assignment: CDR1 SQVTM and CDR2 ANQGSEA. The CDR3 covers 12 residues.